This T cell receptor (beta chain) was captured in a study of cytomegalovirus exposure and HLA in healthy donors. CDR1 and CDR2 (germline): LNHNV, YYDKDF (reference sequence). Trimming cost V 0 bases and J 7 bases; bases outside gene matches: 7. The CDR3 has 16 amino acids. Amplification used 60 Vbeta primers and 13 Jbeta primers. Measured with immunoSEQ multiplex PCR; TCRdb has only the in-frame clones, and not every one. Of about 190,000 clones detected, 84% appear once; the ten largest clones hold around 0.24%. The rearrangement links TRBV15 to TRBJ2-1, with TRBD1 matching 9 bases. This clonotype was sampled from a boy aged 5-17 years in good health and CMV-seronegative. Sequenced: PBMCs. CDR3 nucleotides: TGTGCCACCAGCAGAGAAGGGGACAGGGTCACGAATGAGCAGTTCTTC. Translation: CATSREGDRVTNEQFF.